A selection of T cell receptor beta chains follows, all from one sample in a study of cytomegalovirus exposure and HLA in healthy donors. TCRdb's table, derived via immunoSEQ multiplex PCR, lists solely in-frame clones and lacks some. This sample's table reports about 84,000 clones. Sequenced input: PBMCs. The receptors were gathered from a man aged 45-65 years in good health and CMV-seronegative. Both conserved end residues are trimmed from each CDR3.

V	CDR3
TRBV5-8	ASSFGGDTEAF
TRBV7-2	ASSSWTGNTEAF
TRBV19	ASTTSHYSNQPQH
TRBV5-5	ASSLMSLQVFNQPQH
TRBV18	ASSPFSPGTSSYEQY
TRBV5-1	ASREGSGGGGKLF
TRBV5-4	ASSLIQGARSEQF
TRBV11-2	ASSLGTVQETQY
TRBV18	ASSSPGQGRIVSGYT
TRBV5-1	ASSLAMGLNSPLH
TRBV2	ASSGPQASNQPQH
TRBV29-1	SVEDLRQGGNYGYT
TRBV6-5	ASHRAGDAGELF
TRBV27	ASSSRQGSYSNQPQH
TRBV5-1	ASSPRGHTDTQY
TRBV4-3	ASSQEVRGLYGYT
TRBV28	ASTTPHGTGEVPNTEAF
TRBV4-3	ASSQQAGGETQY
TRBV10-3	AISKTSGEYNEQF
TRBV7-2	ASRLSRDRPYSPLH
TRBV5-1	ASSLGDGYNSPLH
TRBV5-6	ASRIRGQLMNTEAF
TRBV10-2	ASTSGRTGELF
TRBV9	ASSLEGGQGFHEQY
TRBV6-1	ASSELGQNGNTIY
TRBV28	ASSPTWTRSSGNTIY
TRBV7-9	ASSGTGGTNEKLF
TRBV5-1	ASSLGAVNSYEQY
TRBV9	ASSPGQPREPLH
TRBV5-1	ASSTPETGLSVAF
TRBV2	ASSESGLGTDTQY
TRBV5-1	ASSQGTGAMNYGYT
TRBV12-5	ASGWEAGTEAF
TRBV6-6	ASSPRTGVDEQF
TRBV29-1	SVGTGKDGYT
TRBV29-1	SVTPGQGTYEQY
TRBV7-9	ASSSTEGGIGNYEQY
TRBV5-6	ASSMTGGAAQNTEAF
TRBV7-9	ASSTSRTGDVGETQY
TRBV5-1	ASNIEGETEAF
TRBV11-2	ASSLGQGVFSQPQH
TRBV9	ASSVGSANTGELF
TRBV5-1	ASSPGQIRADTQY
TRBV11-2	ASSLLRTGWYNEQF
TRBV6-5	ASRAQESQPQH
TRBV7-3	ASSTTSGGAYTQY
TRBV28	ASSFRDSRVNAYGYT
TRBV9	ASSVTSGASTDTQY